In its sample, the clone carrying this T cell receptor beta chain was seen a few times. Its matching antigen is unknown. TCRdb re-called the RT-PCR reads with MiXCR, one entry per CDR3 protein. Here the sample spans 530,000 or so distinct CDR3 sequences, around 15% being singletons. The data were taken from a study of response to subunit inactivated influenza vaccine. CDR1 MNHNS and CDR2 SASEGT come from the germline V gene. Trimming removed 6 bases at V and 3 bases at J, with 15 bases between. This CDR3 has 15 residues. Study-wide results and limits: Authors suggested few new T cells are recruited by each seasonal influenza vaccination.

This TCR was sampled from a man aged 45-65 years who received an inactivated influenza vaccine. Source: PBMCs from blood, taken 11 to 12 days after vaccination. The V call is TRBV6-1, the J call TRBJ2-1, with D perhaps TRBD2 (7 bases). The CDR3 sequence is CASSPTGGFYNEQFF. The CDR3 DNA is TGTGCCAGCAGCCCGACGGGGGGCTTCTACAATGAGCAGTTCTTC.